The following is a TCR beta chain sequence with its context. Its antigen is not identified. The CDR3 covers 15 residues. V lost 4 bases and J lost 1; bases outside the gene matches: 6. Germline V gene sequence: CDR1 MNHEY, CDR2 SMNVEV (reference sequence). It was the roughly 130-subject validation cohort, separate from the roughly 700-subject first cohort, to which the donors belonged. The data were taken from a study of cytomegalovirus exposure and HLA in healthy donors. Study details: The same platform used for the approximately 700 first-cohort repertoires was also used for the 95 to 150 validation repertoires, as a later analysis reported. Notes on the study in general: The study listed roughly 160 cytomegalovirus-associated TCR beta chains. There were some public TCRs occurring in many donors, but most TCR sequences were rare.

TCRdb's table, derived via immunoSEQ multiplex PCR, lists solely in-frame clones and lacks some. Of 55,000 to 75,000 clones listed, nearly 95% were seen once; the top ten hold about 5.4%. The sample comprised PBMCs. The chain combines TRBV27 with TRBJ1-1; TRBD1 matches 7 bases. This TCR was sampled from a man younger than 35 in good health and CMV-seropositive. The CDR3, as DNA: TGTGCCAGCAGTTCCCTGGGGACAGCGAACACTGAAGCTTTCTTT. It specifies CASSSLGTANTEAFF.